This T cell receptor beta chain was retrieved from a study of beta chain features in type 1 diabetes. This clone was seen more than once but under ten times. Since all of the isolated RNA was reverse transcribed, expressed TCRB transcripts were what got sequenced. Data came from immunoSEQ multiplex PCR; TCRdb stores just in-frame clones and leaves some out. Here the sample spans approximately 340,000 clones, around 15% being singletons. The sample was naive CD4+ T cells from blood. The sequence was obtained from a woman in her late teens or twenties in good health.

The CDR3 is CASSLVGRGGNNEQFF. DNA for the CDR3: TGTGCCAGCAGCTTAGTTGGTCGGGGGGGAAACAATGAGCAGTTCTTC. The V gene is TRBV7-2, the J gene TRBJ2-1, with 8 bases that match TRBD2. The CDR3 consists of 16 residues. Germline CDR1 reads SGHTA; CDR2 reads FQGNSA. The V and J ends lost 1 base and 5 bases, in that order; junction bases with no gene match: 7. The full variable domain, with the rest looked up from reference TRBV7-2 and TRBJ2-1, is GAGVSQSPSNKVTEKGKDVELRCDPISGHTALYWYRQSLGQGLEFLIYFQGNSAPDKSGLPSDRFSAERTGGSVSTLTIQRTQQEDSAVYLCASSLVGRGGNNEQFFGPGTRLTVL.